These 14 T cell receptor beta chains share one sample of origin, sequenced in a study of T cells in localized non-small cell lung cancer. Here immunoSEQ multiplex PCR was the method, and the copy in TCRdb shows in-frame clones only, minus some. The table lists some 64,000 clones, about nine tenths of them singletons, with over 1.5% in the top ten. The material was peripheral blood, obtained before any cancer treatment. The receptors shown here come from a woman aged 35-75 years with stage I lung adenocarcinoma.

The CDR3 sequence: CASRQPGQGAQGYTF. The DNA of the CDR3 is TGTGCCAGCAGACAACCGGGACAGGGGGCGCAGGGCTACACCTTC. The J gene is TRBJ1-2, the V gene TRBV6-5; 12 bases line up with TRBD1. Germline V gene data show CDR1 as MNHEY and CDR2 as SVGAGI. The CDR3 runs 15 residues. V lost 6 bases and J lost 8; bases outside the gene matches: 10.

The gene calls are TRBV27 and TRBJ2-1; 9 nucleotides match TRBD2. Trimming cost V 6 bases and J 4 bases; bases outside gene matches: 7. The CDR3 has 15 amino acids. CDR1 and CDR2 from the germline V gene are MNHEY and SMNVEV (reference sequence). The CDR3 DNA sequence: TGTGCCAGCAGCCTCGAGCGGGGGGATTACAATGAGCAGTTCTTC. This translates into CASSLERGDYNEQFF.

V is TRBV5-4 and J is TRBJ2-1; D not resolved. V gave up 0 bases and J gave up 0 bases, with 10 bases separating them. Germline CDR1 is SGHNT and CDR2 is YYREEE (reference sequence). CDR3 size: 16 residues. In nucleotides, the CDR3 is TGTGCCAGCAGCTTGGAACGGGTGGGCTCCTACAATGAGCAGTTCTTC. Amino acid sequence: CASSLERVGSYNEQFF.

CDR3 protein: CASSLRTGENSPLHF. As DNA, the CDR3 is TGTGCCAGTAGTTTGCGGACAGGGGAGAATTCACCCCTCCACTTT. The V and J genes are TRBV19 and TRBJ1-6; 9 bases line up with TRBD1. CDR3 length: 15 residues. The V and J ends lost 5 bases and 7 bases, in that order; junction bases with no gene match: 6. The germline gives CDR1 LNHDA, CDR2 SQIVND (reference sequence).

Here the CDR3 reads CASSSGQGYGYTF. Written as DNA, the CDR3 is TGTGCCAGTAGTTCGGGACAGGGCTATGGCTACACCTTC. The chain employs TRBV19 and TRBJ1-2; 9 bases agree with TRBD1. The CDR3 has 13 residues. With V trimmed by 5 bases and J by 4 bases, 2 bases remained unmatched. CDR1 is LNHDA, CDR2 SQIVND, per germline (reference sequence).

This clone was seen more than once but under ten times. The chain has TRBV10-1 and TRBJ1-6; possible D gene TRBD1, 6 bases. This CDR3 comprises 14 residues. The germline V gene encodes CDR1 WNHNN and CDR2 SYGVQD (reference sequence). The V end was cut by 6 bases, the J end by 9 bases, with 15 bases between. The CDR3 nucleotides read TGCGCCAGCAGCTACGGGGGCTCGGGTTCACCCCTCCACTTT. The encoded protein is CASSYGGSGSPLHF.

V is TRBV2 and J is TRBJ2-7; D gene unclear. The CDR3 consists of 14 residues. CDR1 is SNHLY and CDR2 is FYNNEI in the germline V gene. V was trimmed by 2 bases and J by 6 bases, leaving 14 bases between them. Here the CDR3 reads CASSEIVREVEQYF. Here the CDR3 DNA reads TGTGCCAGCAGTGAAATTGTCAGAGAGGTCGAGCAGTACTTC. The whole variable domain, remainder taken from reference TRBV2 and TRBJ2-7, is EPEVTQTPSHQVTQMGQEVILRCVPISNHLYFYWYRQILGQKVEFLVSFYNNEISEKSEIFDDQFSVERPDGSNFTLKIRSTKLEDSAMYFCASSEIVREVEQYFGPGTRLTVT.

The rearrangement uses TRBV5-1 and TRBJ1-1; D is undetermined. CDR3 length: 11 residues. Germline CDR1 reads SGHRS; CDR2 reads YFSETQ. V was shortened by 0 bases and J by 5 bases, with 2 bases between the two germline ends. CDR3 nucleotides: TGCGCCAGCAGCTTGGGGACTGAAGCTTTCTTT. It yields the protein CASSLGTEAFF.

J is TRBJ2-7 and V is TRBV28, with D possibly TRBD2 on 6 matching bases. The CDR3 length is 14 residues. Germline V lookup: CDR1 MDHEN, CDR2 SYDVKM. V gave up 6 bases and J gave up 5 bases, with 17 bases separating them. CDR3 sequence reads: CASSPLREVDEQYF. As DNA, the CDR3 is TGTGCCAGCAGCCCTCTAAGGGAGGTAGACGAGCAGTACTTC. The full variable domain, completed using reference TRBV28 and TRBJ2-7, is DVKVTQSSRYLVKRTGEKVFLECVQDMDHENMFWYRQDPGLGLRLIYFSYDVKMKEKGDIPEGYSVSREKKERFSLILESASTNQTSMYLCASSPLREVDEQYFGPGTRLTVT.

CDR3 amino acids: CASSEALGQSYGYTF. The CDR3 coding sequence is TGTGCCAGCAGTGAAGCCCTGGGACAGAGTTATGGCTACACCTTC. The V call is TRBV6-1, the J call TRBJ1-2, with 7 positions matching TRBD1. Per the germline V gene, CDR1 is MNHNS and CDR2 is SASEGT. Trimming cost V 0 bases and J 5 bases; bases outside gene matches: 6. The CDR3 totals 15 residues.

This chain links TRBV9 with TRBJ2-1; 8 bases are a match to TRBD2. Per the germline V gene, CDR1 is SGDLS and CDR2 is YYNGEE. CDR3 length equals 17 residues. Trimming cost V 0 bases and J 8 bases; bases outside gene matches: 13. The CDR3, as DNA: TGTGCCAGCAGCGTAGATTATATGGGGACTAGTGTCGATGAGCAGTTCTTC. Translated: CASSVDYMGTSVDEQFF.

The gene calls are TRBV10-2 and TRBJ2-7; D gene uncertain. Trimming took off 7 bases at V and 4 bases at J, with 14 bases between the two ends. Per germline, CDR1 WSHSY and CDR2 SAAADI. The CDR3 has 13 residues. The DNA of the CDR3 is TGCGCCAGCATAGCTGGAGCTGGGTACGAGCAGTACTTC. Translation gives CASIAGAGYEQYF.

The chain has TRBV28 and TRBJ2-7; 9 bases line up with TRBD2. The V and J ends lost 1 base and 7 bases, in that order; junction bases with no gene match: 8. CDR1 and CDR2 from the germline V gene are MDHEN and SYDVKM. The CDR3 covers 15 residues. DNA of the CDR3: TGTGCCAGCAGTTTATTAGTAGCGGGAGTTGGGGAGCAGTACTTC. It translates to CASSLLVAGVGEQYF. Drawing the rest from reference TRBV28 and TRBJ2-7, the complete variable domain is DVKVTQSSRYLVKRTGEKVFLECVQDMDHENMFWYRQDPGLGLRLIYFSYDVKMKEKGDIPEGYSVSREKKERFSLILESASTNQTSMYLCASSLLVAGVGEQYFGPGTRLTVT.

The chain couples TRBV5-1 to TRBJ2-7, with a tentative D call TRBD1 (5 bases). Trimming shortened V by 2 bases and J by 1 base, and 13 bases separated the two germline ends. The CDR3 extends over 15 amino acids. In germline, CDR1 is SGHRS, CDR2 YFSETQ. The CDR3 sequence: CASSFTRAPSYEQYF. The CDR3 coding sequence is TGCGCCAGCAGCTTCACCAGGGCCCCTTCCTACGAGCAGTACTTC.